This T cell receptor beta chain was sequenced in a study of shared clonotypes between healthy human individuals. Study-wide background: Ranging from 18 to 49 in age, donors were two women and a few men. Findings of the study overall: Around 5% of naive CD4 clonotypes were common to four donors. Deeper or shallower sequencing was expected to change how clonotypes are shared among donors.

Deep level was the assay's run setting. Generated by immunoSEQ multiplex PCR, the TCRdb table keeps only in-frame clones and is missing some. This table has roughly 1 million clones, approximately 78% appearing once. On this clone: Its cognate antigen is unknown.

The V gene's germline CDR1 is SGDLS and CDR2 YYNGEE. V lost 6 bases to trimming and J lost 0 bases, with 13 bases between them. This CDR3 is 16 amino acids long. The material sequenced was memory CD4+ T cells from PBMCs. This sample's subset: CD45RA-negative fraction. The gene calls are TRBV9 and TRBJ2-6; D may be TRBD2 (6 bases). This sequence was found in a man between 18 and 35 years old in good health. Some clones in this sample may be carry-over from other donors' samples. CDR3 sequence: CASTRRGDSGANVLTF. In nucleotides, the CDR3 is TGTGCCAGCACCCGTCGCGGGGACTCTGGGGCCAACGTCCTGACTTTC. The full variable domain, in which reference TRBV9 and TRBJ2-6 provide the parts outside the CDR3, is DSGVTQTPKHLITATGQRVTLRCSPRSGDLSVYWYQQSLDQGLQFLIQYYNGEERAKGNILERFSAQQFPDLHSELNLSSLELGDSALYFCASTRRGDSGANVLTFGAGSRLTVL.